The clone carrying this T cell receptor beta chain has a single count. What it binds is not known. This specimen comes from a study of shared clonotypes between healthy human individuals. For the study at large: Three plates each covered CD4 naive and memory; CD8 naive two, CD8 memory one. Findings and caveats of the study: Shared across several donors were around 5% of the naive CD4 clonotypes. A limitation of the genetic and exposure-history diversity represented arose from few donors.

The CDR3 has 15 residues. CDR1 is SNHLY, CDR2 FYNNEI, per germline. Trimming cost V 6 bases and J 8 bases; bases outside gene matches: 7. The DNA input per sorted-subset replicate PCR was about 220 ng, corresponding to some 30,000 T cell genomes. Clones were read by immunoSEQ multiplex PCR, and TCRdb kept only the in-frame ones, dropping some. The sample includes millions of clones, 80% to 95% of them seen just once. This sequence originates from a young man in good health. Some clones in this sample may be carry-over from other donors' samples. The chain employs TRBV2 and TRBJ2-2; 12 bases fit TRBD2. The source material was naive CD4+ T cells from PBMCs. Subset in this sample: CD45RA+ positively selected. The CDR3 here is CASRGGLAGNGELFF. The CDR3 region has the DNA TGTGCCAGCAGGGGGGGACTAGCGGGTAATGGGGAGCTGTTTTTT. The entire variable domain, with the rest obtained from reference TRBV2 and TRBJ2-2, is as follows: EPEVTQTPSHQVTQMGQEVILRCVPISNHLYFYWYRQILGQKVEFLVSFYNNEISEKSEIFDDQFSVERPDGSNFTLKIRSTKLEDSAMYFCASRGGLAGNGELFFGEGSRLTVL.